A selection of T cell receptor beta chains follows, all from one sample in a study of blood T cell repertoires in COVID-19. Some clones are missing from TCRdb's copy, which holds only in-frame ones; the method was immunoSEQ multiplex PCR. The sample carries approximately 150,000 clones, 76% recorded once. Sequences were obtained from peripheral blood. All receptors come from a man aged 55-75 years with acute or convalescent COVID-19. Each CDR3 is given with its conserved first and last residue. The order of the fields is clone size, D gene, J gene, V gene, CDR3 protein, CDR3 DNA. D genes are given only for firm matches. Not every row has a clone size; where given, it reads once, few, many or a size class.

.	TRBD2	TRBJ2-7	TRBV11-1	CASSLEGSGIDEQYF	TGTGCCAGCAGCTTAGAGGGTAGCGGGATTGACGAGCAGTACTTC
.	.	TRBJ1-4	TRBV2	CASTNAGGRLFF	TGTGCCAGCACCAACGCGGGGGGGCGGCTGTTTTTT
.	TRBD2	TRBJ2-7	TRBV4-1	CASSRVAGDLYEQYF	TGCGCCAGCAGCCGAGTAGCGGGAGATTTGTACGAGCAGTACTTC
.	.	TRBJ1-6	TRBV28	CASSSLNSPLHF	TGTGCCAGCAGTTCCCTGAATTCACCCCTCCACTTT
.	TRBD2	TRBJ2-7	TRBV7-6	CASSLEGGSSYEQYF	TGTGCCAGCAGCTTAGAAGGCGGGAGCTCCTACGAGCAGTACTTC
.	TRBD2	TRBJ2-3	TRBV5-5	CASKRDADTQYF	TGTGCCAGTAAGCGGGACGCAGATACGCAGTATTTT
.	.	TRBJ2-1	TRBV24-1	CATSDLETDYNEQFF	TGTGCCACCAGTGATTTGGAGACAGATTACAATGAGCAGTTCTTC
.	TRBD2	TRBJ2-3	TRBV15	CATSPSGRPLFTDTQYF	TGTGCCACCAGCCCTAGCGGGAGGCCCCTTTTCACAGATACGCAGTATTTT
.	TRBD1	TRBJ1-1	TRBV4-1	CASSFRTGGGEAFF	TGCGCCAGCAGCTTCCGGACAGGGGGCGGTGAAGCTTTCTTT
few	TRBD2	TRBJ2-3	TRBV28	CASSLTPFSGRAEDTQYF	TGTGCCAGCAGTTTGACACCTTTTAGCGGGAGGGCCGAAGATACGCAGTATTTT
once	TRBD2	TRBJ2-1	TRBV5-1	CASSLASGGHNEQFF	TGCGCCAGCAGCTTGGCCAGCGGGGGTCACAATGAGCAGTTCTTC
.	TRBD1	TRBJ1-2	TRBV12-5	CASGLGGQRNYGYTF	TGTGCTAGTGGTTTGGGGGGACAGCGTAACTATGGCTACACCTTC
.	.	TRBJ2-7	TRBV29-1	CSVETGWGDEQYF	TGCAGCGTTGAAACAGGGTGGGGAGACGAGCAGTACTTC
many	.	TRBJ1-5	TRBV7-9	CASSLDNSHQPQHF	TGTGCCAGCAGCTTAGATAACAGTCATCAGCCCCAGCATTTT
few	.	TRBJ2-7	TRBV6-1	CASSEGQLYEQYF	TGTGCCAGCAGTGAGGGGCAGCTCTACGAGCAGTACTTC
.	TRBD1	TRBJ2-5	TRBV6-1	CASSAAGQGSWKTQYF	TGTGCCAGCAGTGCCGCCGGACAGGGTTCCTGGAAGACCCAGTACTTC
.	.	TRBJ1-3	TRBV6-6	CASLRGSGNTIYF	TGTGCCAGTCTCCGGGGATCTGGAAACACCATATATTTT
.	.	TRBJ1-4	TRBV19	CASRYGSNEKLFF	TGTGCCAGTAGGTACGGGAGTAATGAAAAACTGTTTTTT
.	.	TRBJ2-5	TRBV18	CASSPQGGEETQYF	TGTGCCAGCTCACCCCAGGGCGGGGAAGAGACCCAGTACTTC
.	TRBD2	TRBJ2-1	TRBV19	CASSMTGRGNEQFF	TGTGCCAGTAGTATGACCGGGAGGGGAAATGAGCAGTTCTTC
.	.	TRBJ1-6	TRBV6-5	CASGQGTRNNSPLHF	TGTGCCAGCGGCCAGGGTACTCGGAATAATTCACCCCTCCACTTT
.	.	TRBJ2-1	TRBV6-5	CASSLTTTNEQFF	TGTGCCAGCAGTCTAACCACCACCAATGAGCAGTTCTTC
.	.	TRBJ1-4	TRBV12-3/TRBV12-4	CASSLRQNEKLFF	TGTGCCAGCAGTTTAAGACAGAATGAAAAACTGTTTTTT
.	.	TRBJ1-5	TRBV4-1	CASSPLGGVGRRSNQPQHF	TGCGCCAGCAGCCCCCTTGGAGGGGTCGGACGGAGGAGCAATCAGCCCCAGCATTTT
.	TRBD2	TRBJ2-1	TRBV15	CATSRMGGNEQFF	TGTGCCACCAGCAGGATGGGGGGGAATGAGCAGTTCTTC
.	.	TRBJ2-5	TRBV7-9	CASSPEGIGEEETQYF	TGTGCCAGCAGCCCAGAGGGTATAGGGGAGGAAGAGACCCAGTACTTC
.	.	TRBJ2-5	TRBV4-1	CASSQMDGQGGTQYF	TGCGCCAGCAGCCAGATGGATGGGCAGGGGGGGACCCAGTACTTC
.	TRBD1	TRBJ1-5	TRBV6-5	CASYPGQGINQPQHF	TGTGCCAGCTATCCGGGACAGGGGATTAATCAGCCCCAGCATTTT
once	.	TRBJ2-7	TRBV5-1	CASSPGWDTSYEQYF	TGCGCCAGCAGCCCGGGGTGGGACACCTCCTACGAGCAGTACTTC
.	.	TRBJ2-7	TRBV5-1	CASSSTDAGEQYF	TGCGCCAGCAGCTCGACAGACGCAGGAGAGCAGTACTTC
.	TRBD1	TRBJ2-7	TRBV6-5	CASSYSAGGASYEQYF	TGTGCCAGCAGTTACTCAGCAGGGGGCGCCTCCTACGAGCAGTACTTC
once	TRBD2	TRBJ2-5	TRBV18	CASSPSAGAGETQYF	TGTGCCAGCTCACCGTCGGCGGGAGCGGGGGAGACCCAGTACTTC
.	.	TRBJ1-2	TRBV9	CASSVGNRQNYGYTF	TGTGCCAGCAGCGTAGGAAACAGACAAAACTATGGCTACACCTTC
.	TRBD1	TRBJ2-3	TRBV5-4	CASSLQGSTDTQYF	TGTGCCAGCAGCTTACAGGGGAGCACAGATACGCAGTATTTT
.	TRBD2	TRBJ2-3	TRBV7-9	CASRTPGGSRSPDTQYF	TGTGCCAGCAGGACCCCGGGCGGGAGTAGGAGTCCAGATACGCAGTATTTT
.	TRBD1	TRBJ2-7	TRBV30	CAWRGRDRGYEQYF	TGTGCCTGGAGGGGGAGGGACAGGGGCTACGAGCAGTACTTC
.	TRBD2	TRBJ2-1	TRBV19	CATGLAGVGEQFF	TGTGCCACCGGCCTAGCGGGAGTGGGTGAGCAGTTCTTC
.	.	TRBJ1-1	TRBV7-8	CASSLRVGLGRDTEAFF	TGTGCCAGCAGTCTAAGGGTGGGCCTCGGGCGGGACACTGAAGCTTTCTTT
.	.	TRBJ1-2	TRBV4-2	CASSQITPNYGYTF	TGTGCCAGCAGCCAGATCACACCTAACTATGGCTACACCTTC
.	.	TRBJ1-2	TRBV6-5	CASSPGLSSWGYTF	TGTGCCAGCAGTCCGGGACTCTCTTCGTGGGGCTACACCTTC
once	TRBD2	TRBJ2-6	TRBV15	CATSRPGGAGANVLTF	TGTGCCACCAGCAGACCCGGGGGGGCTGGGGCCAACGTCCTGACTTTC
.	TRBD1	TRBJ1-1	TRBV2	CASRTGGSYTEAFF	TGTGCCAGCAGGACAGGGGGGAGCTACACTGAAGCTTTCTTT
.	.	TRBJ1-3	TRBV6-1	CASSERVLGGPYSGNTIYF	TGTGCCAGCAGTGAAAGGGTTCTCGGGGGTCCTTACTCTGGAAACACCATATATTTT
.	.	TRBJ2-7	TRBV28	CASREQERVSYEQYF	TGTGCCAGCAGGGAACAGGAAAGAGTATCCTACGAGCAGTACTTC
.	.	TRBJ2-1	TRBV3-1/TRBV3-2	CASSRGDYNEQFF	TGTGCCAGCAGCCGGGGGGACTACAATGAGCAGTTCTTC
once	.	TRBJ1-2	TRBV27	CASSLFGGEGYGYTF	TGTGCCAGCAGTTTATTCGGCGGGGAGGGCTATGGCTACACCTTC
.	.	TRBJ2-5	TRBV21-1	CASSIPTKQETQYF	TGTGCCAGCAGCATACCGACAAAGCAAGAGACCCAGTACTTC
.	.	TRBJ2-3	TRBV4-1	CASSQGHRQTDTQYF	TGCGCCAGCAGCCAAGGACATCGGCAAACAGATACGCAGTATTTT
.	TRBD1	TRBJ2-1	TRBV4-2	CASSQEYRGVGNEQFF	TGTGCCAGCAGCCAAGAGTACAGGGGTGTGGGCAATGAGCAGTTCTTC
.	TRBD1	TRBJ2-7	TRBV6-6	CASSSTGGVSHEQYF	TGTGCCAGCAGCTCCACAGGGGGAGTTTCCCACGAGCAGTACTTC
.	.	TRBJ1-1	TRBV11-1	CASGRDNTATEAFF	TGTGCCAGCGGTAGGGACAATACGGCCACTGAAGCTTTCTTT
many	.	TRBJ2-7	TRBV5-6	CASSLDRSSYEQYF	TGTGCCAGCAGCTTGGACAGGTCCTCCTACGAGCAGTACTTC
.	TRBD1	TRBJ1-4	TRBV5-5	CASSLAGGFEKLFF	TGTGCCAGCAGCTTGGCAGGGGGGTTCGAAAAACTGTTTTTT
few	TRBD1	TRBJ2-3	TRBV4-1	CASSQVKGATDTQYF	TGCGCCAGCAGCCAAGTAAAGGGGGCAACAGATACGCAGTATTTT
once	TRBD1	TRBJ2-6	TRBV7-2	CASSLQGASTGANVLTF	TGTGCCAGCAGCTTACAGGGGGCGTCGACTGGGGCCAACGTCCTGACTTTC